The 16 T cell receptor beta chains below were found in one sample sequenced in a study of blood T cell repertoires in COVID-19. Data came from immunoSEQ multiplex PCR; TCRdb stores just in-frame clones and leaves some out. The sample shows about 400,000 clones, roughly 90% of them seen only once. The sequencing sample was made of peripheral blood. Receptor source: a man aged 35 to 55 with acute or convalescent COVID-19.

In regard to this clone: The same CDR3 can be traced to other DNA sequences in this sample. The chain uses TRBV18 and TRBJ2-5, with D tentatively TRBD2 (5 bases). Trimming shortened V by 0 bases and J by 4 bases, and 6 bases separated the two germline ends. Germline CDR1 and CDR2: KGHSH and LQKENI. This CDR3 contains 13 residues. For the CDR3, the DNA is TGTGCCAGCTCACCACCGGGGAGAGAGACCCAGTACTTC. It encodes CASSPPGRETQYF.

The rearrangement links TRBV7-3 to TRBJ1-1, with 7 bases aligning to TRBD1. The length of the CDR3 is 13 residues. With V trimmed by 5 bases and J by 4 bases, 4 bases remained unmatched. From germline, CDR1 is SGHTA and CDR2 FQGTGA. The CDR3 loop reads CASSPRQGTEAFF. As DNA, the CDR3 is TGTGCCAGCAGCCCCAGACAGGGCACTGAAGCTTTCTTT. Using reference TRBV7-3 and TRBJ1-1 for the parts outside the CDR3, the full variable domain is GAGVSQTPSNKVTEKGKYVELRCDPISGHTALYWYRQSLGQGPEFLIYFQGTGAADDSGLPNDRFFAVRPEGSVSTLKIQRTERGDSAVYLCASSPRQGTEAFFGQGTRLTVV.

The chain uses TRBV3-1 (or the pseudogene TRBV3-2) and TRBJ2-2; D unclear. This CDR3 spans 14 amino acids. Trimming stripped 0 bases from V and 5 bases from J, with 7 bases between. The germline CDR1 and CDR2 sequences are LGHDT and YNNKEL (reference sequence). This CDR3 reads CASSQDLRTGELFF. The CDR3 region has the DNA TGTGCCAGCAGCCAAGATCTACGTACCGGGGAGCTGTTTTTT.

The J gene is TRBJ2-7, the V gene TRBV29-1, with D tentatively TRBD2 (6 bases). The V gene lost 5 bases and the J gene lost 0 bases, with 14 bases spanning the gap. CDR1 SQVTM and CDR2 ANQGSEA come from the germline V gene. This CDR3 has 14 residues. CDR3 nucleotide sequence: TGCAGCGTTCGGGCGGGGCACATCTCCTACGAGCAGTACTTC. This translates into CSVRAGHISYEQYF.

The rearrangement links TRBV7-9 to TRBJ2-2; the D gene is possibly TRBD2 (5 bases). The CDR3 runs 17 residues. The V and J ends lost 5 bases and 7 bases respectively, with 23 bases between them. Germline loops: CDR1 SEHNR, CDR2 FQNEAQ (reference sequence). CDR3 DNA sequence: TGTGCCAGCAGCCCGACCTTCTCTCGAGGACTTCACGGGGAGCTGTTTTTT. This codes for CASSPTFSRGLHGELFF.

This chain connects TRBV2 to TRBJ1-4; perhaps TRBD1 as D (6 bases). Trimming took 5 bases from V and 5 from J, leaving 18 bases between them. The CDR3 extends over 16 amino acids. Germline assignment: CDR1 SNHLY and CDR2 FYNNEI. The CDR3 here is CASSKDRFVGNEKLFF. The CDR3 nucleotides read TGTGCCAGCAGTAAAGACAGGTTCGTGGGGAATGAAAAACTGTTTTTT.

This chain connects TRBV2 to TRBJ2-1; the match to TRBD2 covers 10 bases. After removal of 7 bases from V and 4 bases from J, the junction contained 4 bases not matched to a gene. Germline CDR1 SNHLY, CDR2 FYNNEI. The CDR3 has 14 amino acids. The CDR3 region is CASIGTSDYNEQFF. CDR3 bases: TGTGCCAGCATCGGGACTAGCGATTACAATGAGCAGTTCTTC.

The chain recombines TRBV7-9 with TRBJ2-1, with a possible D match to TRBD1 (6 bases). Trimming left V 1 base short and J 4 bases short, with 20 bases between. CDR3 length: 18 amino acids. CDR1 is SEHNR and CDR2 is FQNEAQ in the germline V gene (reference sequence). The CDR3 nucleotides are TGTGCCAGCAGCTTAGATACCGACGGGACACGGTGGTACAATGAGCAGTTCTTC. This sequence encodes CASSLDTDGTRWYNEQFF. Drawing the rest from reference TRBV7-9 and TRBJ2-1, the complete variable domain is DTGVSQNPRHKITKRGQNVTFRCDPISEHNRLYWYRQTLGQGPEFLTYFQNEAQLEKSRLLSDRFSAERPKGSFSTLEIQRTEQGDSAMYLCASSLDTDGTRWYNEQFFGPGTRLTVL.

The chain links TRBV7-3 to TRBJ1-1, with TRBD1 matching over 8 bases. CDR1 and CDR2 from the germline V gene are SGHTA and FQGTGA. Trimming at V came to 6 bases and at J to 1 base, leaving 4 bases not matched to a gene. The CDR3 contains 14 residues. CDR3 residues: CASRMGQENTEAFF. CDR3 DNA sequence: TGTGCCAGCAGAATGGGACAGGAGAACACTGAAGCTTTCTTT.

The V gene is TRBV7-9, the J gene TRBJ1-1; no clear D. From germline, CDR1 is SEHNR and CDR2 FQNEAQ (reference sequence). V shed 8 bases and J shed 0 bases, with 10 bases lying between them. The CDR3 loop spans 13 amino acids. The CDR3 DNA follows: TGTGCCAGCGATAGAGCTCTGAACACTGAAGCTTTCTTT. Translated, it gives CASDRALNTEAFF.

The chain employs TRBV5-6 and TRBJ2-7; D may be TRBD2 (5 bases). The V end lost 0 bases, the J end lost 3 bases, and 16 bases lay between the germline ends. CDR1 SGHDT and CDR2 YYEEEE come from the germline V gene. The CDR3 runs 16 residues. The CDR3 nucleotides read TGTGCCAGCAGCTTGGTAGGTAGCGCGGCGAGCTACGAGCAGTACTTC. Its translation: CASSLVGSAASYEQYF. Complete variable domain (other parts from reference TRBV5-6 and TRBJ2-7): DAGVTQSPTHLIKTRGQQVTLRCSPKSGHDTVSWYQQALGQGPQFIFQYYEEEERQRGNFPDRFSGHQFPNYSSELNVNALLLGDSALYLCASSLVGSAASYEQYFGPGTRLTVT.

The rearrangement links TRBV4-2 to TRBJ1-5, with D tentatively TRBD1 (5 bases). Germline CDR1 reads LGHNA; CDR2 reads YNFKEQ. The CDR3 totals 13 residues. V was shortened by 8 bases and J by 2 bases, with 10 bases between the two germline ends. CDR3 nucleotide sequence: TGTGCCAGCGGGAGGGACCGCAATCAGCCCCAGCATTTT. Residues: CASGRDRNQPQHF.

The chain has TRBV3-1 (or the pseudogene TRBV3-2) and TRBJ2-4, with D possibly matching TRBD2 (5 bases). The CDR3 totals 15 residues. V was cut by 0 bases and J by 8 bases, with 14 bases left in between. CDR1 is LGHDT, CDR2 YNNKEL, per germline (reference sequence). CDR3 loop: CASSQDGATRDIQYF. The CDR3 nucleotides read TGTGCCAGCAGCCAAGATGGAGCCACTAGGGACATTCAGTACTTC.

This chain joins TRBV30 and TRBJ2-5, with D possibly matching TRBD2 (6 bases). CDR1 and CDR2 from the germline V gene are GTSNPN and SVGIG (reference sequence). The CDR3 runs 13 residues. Trimming took 2 bases from V and 5 from J, leaving 12 bases between them. In DNA form, the CDR3 reads TGTGCCTGGAGTCCCGGGGGTTGGGAGACCCAGTACTTC. Translated: CAWSPGGWETQYF.

V usage is TRBV29-1 and J usage is TRBJ2-1; 11 bases match TRBD2. The CDR3 has 14 residues. The germline V gene has CDR1 SQVTM and CDR2 ANQGSEA. Germline trimming cut 5 bases from V and 9 bases from J; bases unmatched to any gene: 9. CDR3 sequence (DNA): TGCAGCGTTATACTAGCGGGAGATCTAAGTGAGCAGTTCTTC. This translates into CSVILAGDLSEQFF.

The J gene is TRBJ1-1, the V gene TRBV9; 11 bases fit TRBD1. With 3 bases clipped from V and 4 bases from J, the junction kept 5 bases outside the gene matches. The germline V gene encodes CDR1 SGDLS and CDR2 YYNGEE. The CDR3 has 15 residues. The chain's CDR3 is CASSAGQGAGTEAFF. DNA for the CDR3: TGTGCCAGCAGCGCTGGACAGGGGGCAGGCACTGAAGCTTTCTTT.